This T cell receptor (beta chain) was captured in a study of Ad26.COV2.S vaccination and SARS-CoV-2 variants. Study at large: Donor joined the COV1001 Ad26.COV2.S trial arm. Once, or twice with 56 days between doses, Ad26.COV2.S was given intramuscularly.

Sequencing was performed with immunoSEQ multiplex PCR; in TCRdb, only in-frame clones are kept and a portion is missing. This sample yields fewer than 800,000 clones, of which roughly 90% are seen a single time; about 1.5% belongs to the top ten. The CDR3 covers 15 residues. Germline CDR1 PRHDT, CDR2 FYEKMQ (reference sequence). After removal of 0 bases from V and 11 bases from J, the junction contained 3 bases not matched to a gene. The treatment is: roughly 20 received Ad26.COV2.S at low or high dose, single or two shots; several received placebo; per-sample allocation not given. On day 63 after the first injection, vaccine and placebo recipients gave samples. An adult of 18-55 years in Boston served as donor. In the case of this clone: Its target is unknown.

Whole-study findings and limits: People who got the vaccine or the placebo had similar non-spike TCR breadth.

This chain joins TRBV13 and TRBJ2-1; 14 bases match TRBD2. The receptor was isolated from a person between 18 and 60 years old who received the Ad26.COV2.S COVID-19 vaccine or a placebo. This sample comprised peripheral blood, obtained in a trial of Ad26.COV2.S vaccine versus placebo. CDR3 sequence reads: CASSLGGLAGAQQFF. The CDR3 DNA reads TGTGCCAGCAGCTTAGGGGGACTAGCGGGGGCCCAGCAGTTCTTC. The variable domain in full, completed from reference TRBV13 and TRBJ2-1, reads AAGVIQSPRHLIKEKRETATLKCYPIPRHDTVYWYQQGPGQDPQFLISFYEKMQSDKGSIPDRFSAQQFSDYHSELNMSSLELGDSALYFCASSLGGLAGAQQFFGPGTRLTVL.